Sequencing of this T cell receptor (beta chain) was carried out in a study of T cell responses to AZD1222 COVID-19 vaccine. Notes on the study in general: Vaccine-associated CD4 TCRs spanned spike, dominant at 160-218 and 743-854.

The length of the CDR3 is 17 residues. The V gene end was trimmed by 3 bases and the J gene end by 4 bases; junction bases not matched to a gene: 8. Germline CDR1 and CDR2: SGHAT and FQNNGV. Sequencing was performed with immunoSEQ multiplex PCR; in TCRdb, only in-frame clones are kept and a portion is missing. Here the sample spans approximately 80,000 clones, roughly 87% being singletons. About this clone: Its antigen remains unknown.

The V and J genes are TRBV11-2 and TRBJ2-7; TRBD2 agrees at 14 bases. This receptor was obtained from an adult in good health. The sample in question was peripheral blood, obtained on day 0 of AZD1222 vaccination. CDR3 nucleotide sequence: TGTGCCAGCAGCTTGACTAGCGGGAGGGCCCTCGCGTACGAGCAGTACTTC. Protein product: CASSLTSGRALAYEQYF. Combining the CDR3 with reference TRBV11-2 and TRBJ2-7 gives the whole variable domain EAGVAQSPRYKIIEKRQSVAFWCNPISGHATLYWYQQILGQGPKLLIQFQNNGVVDDSQLPKDRFSAERLKGVDSTLKIQPAKLEDSAVYLCASSLTSGRALAYEQYFGPGTRLTVT.